The clone carrying this TCR beta chain was found once. The data originate from a study of blood T cell repertoires in COVID-19. V shed 5 bases and J 5 bases; nucleotides not matched to a gene: 16. Germline V gene sequence: CDR1 SEHNR, CDR2 FQNEAQ (reference sequence). This CDR3 is built from 19 residues. Clones were read by immunoSEQ multiplex PCR, and TCRdb kept only the in-frame ones, dropping some. The sample holds 400,000 to 450,000 clones; less than 95% are singletons and the top ten take about 0.57%. The V call is TRBV7-9, the J call TRBJ2-3; 13 bases are a match to TRBD2. Sequencing was performed on PBMCs or T cells enriched from blood (not recorded which). This TCR came from a man between 18 and 29 years old who had recovered from COVID-19. The CDR3 bases are TGTGCCAGCAGCCCCCGGACTAGCGGGGGAATAGCTGTCGGAGATACGCAGTATTTT. It translates to CASSPRTSGGIAVGDTQYF.